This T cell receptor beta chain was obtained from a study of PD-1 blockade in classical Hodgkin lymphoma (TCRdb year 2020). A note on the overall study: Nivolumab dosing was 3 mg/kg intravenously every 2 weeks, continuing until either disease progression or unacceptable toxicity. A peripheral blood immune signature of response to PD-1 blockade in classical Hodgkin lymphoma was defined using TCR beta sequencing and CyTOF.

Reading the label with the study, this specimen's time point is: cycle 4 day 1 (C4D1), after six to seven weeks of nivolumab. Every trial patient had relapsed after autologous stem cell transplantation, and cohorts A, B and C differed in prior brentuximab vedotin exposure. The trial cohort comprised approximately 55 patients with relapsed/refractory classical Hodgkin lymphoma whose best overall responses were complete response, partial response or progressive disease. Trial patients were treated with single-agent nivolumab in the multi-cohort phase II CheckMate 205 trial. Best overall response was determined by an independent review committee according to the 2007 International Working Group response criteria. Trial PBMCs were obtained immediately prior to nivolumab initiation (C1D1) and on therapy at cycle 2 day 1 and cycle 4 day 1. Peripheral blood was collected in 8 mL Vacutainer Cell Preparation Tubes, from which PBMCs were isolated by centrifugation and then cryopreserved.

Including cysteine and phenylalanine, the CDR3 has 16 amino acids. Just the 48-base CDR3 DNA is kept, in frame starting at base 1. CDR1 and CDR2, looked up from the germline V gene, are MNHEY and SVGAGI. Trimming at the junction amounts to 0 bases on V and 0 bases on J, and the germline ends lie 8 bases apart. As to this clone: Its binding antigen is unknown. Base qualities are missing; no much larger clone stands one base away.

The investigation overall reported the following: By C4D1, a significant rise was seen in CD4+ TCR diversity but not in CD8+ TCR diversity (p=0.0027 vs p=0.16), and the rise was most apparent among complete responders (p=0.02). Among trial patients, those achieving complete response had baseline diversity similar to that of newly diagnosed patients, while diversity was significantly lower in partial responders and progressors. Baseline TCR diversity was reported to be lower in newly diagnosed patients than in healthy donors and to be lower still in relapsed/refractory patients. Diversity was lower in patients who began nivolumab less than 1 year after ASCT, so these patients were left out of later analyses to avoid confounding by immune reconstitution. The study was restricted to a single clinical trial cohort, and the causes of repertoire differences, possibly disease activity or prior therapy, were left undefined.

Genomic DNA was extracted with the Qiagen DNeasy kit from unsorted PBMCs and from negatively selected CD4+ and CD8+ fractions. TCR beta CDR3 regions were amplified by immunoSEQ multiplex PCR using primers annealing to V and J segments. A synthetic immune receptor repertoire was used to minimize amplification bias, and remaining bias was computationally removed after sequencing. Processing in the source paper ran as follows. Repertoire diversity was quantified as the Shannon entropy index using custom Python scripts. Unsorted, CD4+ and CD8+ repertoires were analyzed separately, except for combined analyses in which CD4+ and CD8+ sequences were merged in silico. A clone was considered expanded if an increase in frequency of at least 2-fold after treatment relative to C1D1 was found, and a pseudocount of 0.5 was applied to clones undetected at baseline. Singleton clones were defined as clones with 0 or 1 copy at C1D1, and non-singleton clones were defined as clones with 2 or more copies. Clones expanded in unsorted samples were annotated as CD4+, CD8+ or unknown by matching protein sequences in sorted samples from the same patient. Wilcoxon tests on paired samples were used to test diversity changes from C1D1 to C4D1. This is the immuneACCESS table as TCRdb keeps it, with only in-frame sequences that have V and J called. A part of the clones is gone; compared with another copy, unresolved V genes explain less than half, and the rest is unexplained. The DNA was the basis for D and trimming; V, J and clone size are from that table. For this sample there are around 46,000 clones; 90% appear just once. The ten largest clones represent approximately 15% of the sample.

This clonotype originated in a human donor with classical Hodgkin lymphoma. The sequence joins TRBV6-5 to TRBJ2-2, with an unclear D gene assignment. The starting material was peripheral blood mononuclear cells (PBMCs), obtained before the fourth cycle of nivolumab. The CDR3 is CASSYSGSSNTGELFF. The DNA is TGTGCCAGCAGTTACTCGGGCAGCTCGAACACCGGGGAGCTGTTTTTT.